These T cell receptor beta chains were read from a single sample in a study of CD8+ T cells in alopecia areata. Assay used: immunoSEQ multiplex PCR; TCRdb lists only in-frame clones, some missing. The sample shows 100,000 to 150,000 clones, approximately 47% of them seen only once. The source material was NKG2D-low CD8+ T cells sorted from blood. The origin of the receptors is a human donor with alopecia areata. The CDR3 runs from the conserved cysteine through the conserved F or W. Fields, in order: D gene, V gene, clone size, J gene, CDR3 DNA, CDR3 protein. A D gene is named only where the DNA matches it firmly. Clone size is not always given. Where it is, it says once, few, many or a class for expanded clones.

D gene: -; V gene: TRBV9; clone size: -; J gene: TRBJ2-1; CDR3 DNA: TGTGCCAGCAGCCTCGGACAGAGCTCCTACAATGAGCAGTTCTTC; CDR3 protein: CASSLGQSSYNEQFF
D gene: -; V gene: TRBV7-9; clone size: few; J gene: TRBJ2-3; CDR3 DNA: TGTGCCAGCAGCCCGACGGGTTCGGATACGCAGTATTTT; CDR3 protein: CASSPTGSDTQYF
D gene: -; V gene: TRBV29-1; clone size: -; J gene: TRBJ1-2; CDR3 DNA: TGCAGCGTTGAAGATTCGGTTGGAAATGGCTACACCTTC; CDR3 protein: CSVEDSVGNGYTF
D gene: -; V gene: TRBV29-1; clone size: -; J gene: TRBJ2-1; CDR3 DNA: TGCAGCGTTGGGTCCTCCAGTCCGAATGAGCAGTTCTTC; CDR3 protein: CSVGSSSPNEQFF
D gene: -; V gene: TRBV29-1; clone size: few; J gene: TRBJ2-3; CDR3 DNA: TGCAGCGGCAGACCCGGGACATTGACAGATACGCAGTATTTT; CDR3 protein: CSGRPGTLTDTQYF
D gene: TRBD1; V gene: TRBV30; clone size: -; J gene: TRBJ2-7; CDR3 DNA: TGTGCCTGGAGTAAGGGGGCGAACTACGAGCAGTACTTC; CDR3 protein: CAWSKGANYEQYF
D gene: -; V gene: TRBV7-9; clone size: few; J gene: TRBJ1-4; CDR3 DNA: TGTGCCAGCAGCTCCTTCACCGGTGAAAAACTGTTTTTT; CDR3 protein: CASSSFTGEKLFF
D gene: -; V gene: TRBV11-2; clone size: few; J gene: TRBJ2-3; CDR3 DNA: TGTGCCAGCAGCAGACAGCTGAGCACAGATACGCAGTATTTT; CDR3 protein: CASSRQLSTDTQYF
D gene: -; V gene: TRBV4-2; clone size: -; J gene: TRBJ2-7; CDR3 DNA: TGTGCCAGCAGCCAAGATTTTCCCCACGAGCAGTACTTC; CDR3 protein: CASSQDFPHEQYF
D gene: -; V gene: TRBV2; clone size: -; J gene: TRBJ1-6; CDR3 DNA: TGTGCCAGCAGTGGGAAGGGTGGATCACCCCTCCACTTT; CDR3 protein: CASSGKGGSPLHF
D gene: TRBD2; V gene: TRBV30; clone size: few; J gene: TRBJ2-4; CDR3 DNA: TGTGCCTGGAGTGATCTAGCGGAGTCCAAAAACATTCAGTACTTC; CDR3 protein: CAWSDLAESKNIQYF
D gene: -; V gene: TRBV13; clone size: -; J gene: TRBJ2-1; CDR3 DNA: TGTGCCAGCAGCTCCCTCTCGGAGGGCCGAGGATTCTTC; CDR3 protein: CASSSLSEGRGFF
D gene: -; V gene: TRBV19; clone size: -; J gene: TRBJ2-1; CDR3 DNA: TGTGCCAGTAGTGACGGTGAGCAGTTCTTC; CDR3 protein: CASSDGEQFF
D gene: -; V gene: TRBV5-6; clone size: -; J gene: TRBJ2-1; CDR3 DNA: TGTGCCAGCGGAGCTGCAGCCGAGCAGTTCTTC; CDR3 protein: CASGAAAEQFF
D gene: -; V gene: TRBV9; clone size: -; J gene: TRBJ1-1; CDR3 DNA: TGTGCCAGCAGCGTAGACGACGGCACTGAAGCTTTCTTT; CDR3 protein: CASSVDDGTEAFF
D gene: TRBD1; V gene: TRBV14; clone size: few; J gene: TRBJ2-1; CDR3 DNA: TGTGCCAGCAGCCACTGGACAGGGTCCGATGAGCAGTTCTTC; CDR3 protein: CASSHWTGSDEQFF
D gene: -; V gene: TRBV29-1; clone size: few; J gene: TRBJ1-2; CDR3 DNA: TGCAGCGTTGAAGCCCAGGGTAACTATGGCTACACCTTC; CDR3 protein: CSVEAQGNYGYTF
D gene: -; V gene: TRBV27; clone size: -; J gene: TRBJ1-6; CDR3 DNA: TGTGCCAGCAGTCCGCTAGGGGATAATTCACCCCTCCACTTT; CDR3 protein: CASSPLGDNSPLHF
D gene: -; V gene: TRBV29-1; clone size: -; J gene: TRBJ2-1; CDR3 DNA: TGCAGCGTGGGCCGGGCTCAAGTCTATGAGCAGTTCTTC; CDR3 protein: CSVGRAQVYEQFF
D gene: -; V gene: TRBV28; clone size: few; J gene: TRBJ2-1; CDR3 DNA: TGTGCCAGACTCCTCCGGCTCCCGATGTCGCCGGCCAATGAGCAGTTCTTC; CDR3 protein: CARLLRLPMSPANEQFF
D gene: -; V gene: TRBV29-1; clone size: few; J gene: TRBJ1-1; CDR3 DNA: TGCAGCGTTGAGGGCAGGGAATTTCGTGAAGCTTTCTTT; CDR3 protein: CSVEGREFREAFF
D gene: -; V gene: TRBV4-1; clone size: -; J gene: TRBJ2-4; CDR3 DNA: TGCGCCAGCAGCCAAGCGCAGGCTCGGGTTCAGTACTTC; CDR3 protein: CASSQAQARVQYF
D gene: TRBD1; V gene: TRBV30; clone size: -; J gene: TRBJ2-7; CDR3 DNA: TGTGCCTGGAGTGAACAGGGGGGAATCTACGAGCAGTACTTC; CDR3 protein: CAWSEQGGIYEQYF
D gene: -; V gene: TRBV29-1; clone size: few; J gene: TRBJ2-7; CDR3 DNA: TGCAGCGCAACCGGGGTGGACTCCTACGAGCAGTACTTC; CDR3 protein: CSATGVDSYEQYF
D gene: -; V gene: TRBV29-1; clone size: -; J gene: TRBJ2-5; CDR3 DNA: TGCAGCGTTGGGGACCCCGATTACAGGGTGGTATACCAAGAGACCCAGTACTTC; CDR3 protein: CSVGDPDYRVVYQETQYF
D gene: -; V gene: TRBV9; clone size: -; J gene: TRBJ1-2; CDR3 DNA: TGTGCCAGCAGCGTAGCCCTATCTCCCAACTATGGCTACACCTTC; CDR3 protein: CASSVALSPNYGYTF
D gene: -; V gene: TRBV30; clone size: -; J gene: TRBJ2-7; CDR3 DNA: TGTGCCTGGAGTACCCTTTACGAGCAGTACTTC; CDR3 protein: CAWSTLYEQYF
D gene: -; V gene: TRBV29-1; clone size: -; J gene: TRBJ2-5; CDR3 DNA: TGCAGCGTTGACCCGGACAACCAAGAGACCCAGTACTTC; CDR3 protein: CSVDPDNQETQYF
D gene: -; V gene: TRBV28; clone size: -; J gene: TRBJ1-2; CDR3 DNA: TGTGCCAGCGGTCTTCAAATCCCAGCCTATGGCTACACCTTC; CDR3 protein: CASGLQIPAYGYTF
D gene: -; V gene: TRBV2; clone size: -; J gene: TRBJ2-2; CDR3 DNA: TGTGCCAGGGGGGAAGAGTCCGGGGAGCTGTTTTTT; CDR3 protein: CARGEESGELFF
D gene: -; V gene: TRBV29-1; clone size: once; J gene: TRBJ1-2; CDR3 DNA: TGCAGCGTTTCAGACGAGTATGGCTACACCTTC; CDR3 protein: CSVSDEYGYTF
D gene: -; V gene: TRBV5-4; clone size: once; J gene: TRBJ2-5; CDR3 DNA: TGTGCCAGCAGCTTGTCCAGCGAAGAGACCCAGTACTTC; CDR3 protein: CASSLSSEETQYF
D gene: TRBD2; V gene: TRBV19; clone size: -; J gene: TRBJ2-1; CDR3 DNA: TGTGCCAGTAGAGCAGCGGGAGAGGTGAATGAGCAGTTCTTC; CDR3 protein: CASRAAGEVNEQFF
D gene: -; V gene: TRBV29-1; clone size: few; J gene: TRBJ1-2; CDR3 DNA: TGCAGCGTTGAAGCAGGGGACTATGGCTACACCTTC; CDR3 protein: CSVEAGDYGYTF
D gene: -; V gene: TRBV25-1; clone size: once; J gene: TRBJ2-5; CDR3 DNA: TGTGCCAGCAGTGATTACAGTGGAGAGGAGACCCAGTACTTC; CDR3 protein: CASSDYSGEETQYF
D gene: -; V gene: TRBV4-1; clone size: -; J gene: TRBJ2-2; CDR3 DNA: TGCGCCAGCAGAGCAGGGGAGGGCACCGGGGAGCTGTTTTTT; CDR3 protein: CASRAGEGTGELFF
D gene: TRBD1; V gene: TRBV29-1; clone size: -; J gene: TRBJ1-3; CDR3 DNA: TGCAGCGCCACCGTGCGGGACAGGGCGAACACCATATATTTT; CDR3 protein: CSATVRDRANTIYF
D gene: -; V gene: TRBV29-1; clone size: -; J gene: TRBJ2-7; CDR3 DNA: TGCAGCGTTGGAGGAAGGGACTCGCTCTACGAGCAGTACTTC; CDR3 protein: CSVGGRDSLYEQYF
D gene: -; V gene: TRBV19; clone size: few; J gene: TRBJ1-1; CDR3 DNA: TGTGCCAGTAGTATATCGACAGGAACTGAAGCTTTCTTT; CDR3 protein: CASSISTGTEAFF
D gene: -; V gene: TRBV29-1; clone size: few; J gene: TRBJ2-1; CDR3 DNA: TGCAGCGCTCCCGGGGGGCCTAAGGGTGAGCAGTTCTTC; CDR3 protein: CSAPGGPKGEQFF
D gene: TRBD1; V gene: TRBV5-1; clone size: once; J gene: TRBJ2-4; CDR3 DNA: TGCGCCAGCAGCACCGGACAGGGGGCGGTCAAAAACATTCAGTACTTC; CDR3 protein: CASSTGQGAVKNIQYF
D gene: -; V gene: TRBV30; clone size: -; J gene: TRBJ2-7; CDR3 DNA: TGTGCCTGGAGTGGACCTCGGGCGGAGCAGTACTTC; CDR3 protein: CAWSGPRAEQYF
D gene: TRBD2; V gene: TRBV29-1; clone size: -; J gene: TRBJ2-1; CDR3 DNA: TGCAGCGTGGATCCGGGACTAGCCGCCCATGAGCAGTTCTTC; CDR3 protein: CSVDPGLAAHEQFF
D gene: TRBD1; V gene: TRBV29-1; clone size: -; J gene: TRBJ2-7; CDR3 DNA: TGCAGCGTACCGGGACAGGGGTCTGGCGAGCAGTACTTC; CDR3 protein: CSVPGQGSGEQYF
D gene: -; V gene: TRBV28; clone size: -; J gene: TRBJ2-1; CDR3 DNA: TGTGCCAGCAGTTTGAGGTCTCCTATCAATGAGCAGTTCTTC; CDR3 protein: CASSLRSPINEQFF
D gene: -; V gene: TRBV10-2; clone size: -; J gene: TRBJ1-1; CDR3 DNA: TGCGCCAGCAGGGTAGGAGGAGGCAACACTGAAGCTTTCTTT; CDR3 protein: CASRVGGGNTEAFF
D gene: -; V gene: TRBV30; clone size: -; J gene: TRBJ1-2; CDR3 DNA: TGTGCCTGGACTAGTAACCGGGCCTGGGGTGGCTACACCTTC; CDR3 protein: CAWTSNRAWGGYTF
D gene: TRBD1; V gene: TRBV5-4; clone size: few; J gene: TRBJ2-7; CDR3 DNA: TGTGCCAGCAGCTTTACAGGGGAGGAGCAGTACTTC; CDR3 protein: CASSFTGEEQYF
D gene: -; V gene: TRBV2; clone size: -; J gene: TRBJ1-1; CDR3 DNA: TGTGCCAGCAGTGGGGGTACTGAAGCTTTCTTT; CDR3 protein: CASSGGTEAFF
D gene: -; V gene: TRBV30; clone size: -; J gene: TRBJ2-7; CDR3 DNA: TGTGCCTGGAGCAACCCGGGAAGGGCCTACGAGCAGTACTTC; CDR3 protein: CAWSNPGRAYEQYF
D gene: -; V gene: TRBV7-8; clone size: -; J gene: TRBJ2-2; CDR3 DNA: TGTGCCAGCAGCTTACCCGGGGAGCTGTTTTTT; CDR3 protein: CASSLPGELFF
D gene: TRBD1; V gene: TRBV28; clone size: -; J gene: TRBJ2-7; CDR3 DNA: TGTGCCAGCAGCGGGACAGGGGGAGACTACGAGCAGTACTTC; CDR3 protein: CASSGTGGDYEQYF
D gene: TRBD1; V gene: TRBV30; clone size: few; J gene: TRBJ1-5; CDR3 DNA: TGTGCCTGGAGTCACGCAGGGACAGTCATAAATCAGCCCCAGCATTTT; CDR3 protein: CAWSHAGTVINQPQHF